The 9 T cell receptor beta chains below all came from one sample that was sequenced in a study of blood T cell repertoires in COVID-19 (dated by TCRdb to 2020 to 2021). The method behind the library was the immunoSEQ multiplex PCR assay. TCRdb took this table from immuneACCESS and kept in-frame rearrangements with V and J called. Such tables lack part of the clones; where checked against another copy, unresolved V genes explain under half of the gap, and the rest is unexplained. Here the sample has 95,000 or so clones; 65% to 85% occur a single time. The top ten constitute nearly 25% of the sample. What was sequenced was peripheral blood. All receptors derive from an elderly man with active or convalescent COVID-19.

The rearrangement joins TRBV6-1 to TRBJ1-2, with D uncertain. Per germline, CDR1 MNHNS and CDR2 SASEGT. This CDR3 is built from 15 residues. The V and J ends lost 1 base and 2 bases respectively, with 11 bases between them. The CDR3 DNA sequence: TGTGCCAGCAGTGAAGGGCTTGGAGGGAACTATGGCTACACCTTC. Translation gives CASSEGLGGNYGYTF.

The chain uses TRBV6-6 and TRBJ1-4; a weak D match, TRBD1 (6 bases). CDR1 and CDR2 from the germline V gene are MNHNY and SVGAGI (reference sequence). The V end was cut by 5 bases, the J end by 0 bases, with 19 bases between. The CDR3 consists of 18 residues. Here the CDR3 DNA reads TGTGCCAGCAGTCTGACAGGTCGAGGAACTACAACTAATGAAAAACTGTTTTTT. As protein: CASSLTGRGTTTNEKLFF.

The chain carries TRBV19 and TRBJ1-6; a possible D gene is TRBD1 (6 bases). V lost 4 bases and J 7 bases, leaving 14 bases between the germline ends. The CDR3 totals 15 residues. The germline CDR1 and CDR2 sequences are LNHDA and SQIVND (reference sequence). In nucleotides, the CDR3 is TGTGCCAGTAGTACCCGGGACAATGGCAATTCACCCCTCCACTTT. Translation gives CASSTRDNGNSPLHF.

V gene TRBV25-1 combines with J gene TRBJ1-1; 9 positions agree with TRBD1. J was trimmed by 6 bases and V by 4 bases; bases with no gene match: 3. CDR3 length: 13 amino acids. Germline V gene lookup returns CDR1 MGHDK and CDR2 SYGVNS. The CDR3 sequence: CASSVTGGSEAFF. The DNA for the CDR3 is TGTGCCAGCAGTGTGACAGGGGGTTCTGAAGCTTTCTTT.

This clone was detected a few times. The rearrangement uses TRBV5-4 and TRBJ2-5; 10 nucleotides match TRBD2. In germline, CDR1 is SGHNT, CDR2 YYREEE (reference sequence). With V trimmed by 1 base and J by 4 bases, 4 bases remained unmatched. The CDR3 runs to 15 residues. The CDR3 region is CASSLWASGGETQYF. The CDR3, as DNA: TGTGCCAGCAGCTTGTGGGCTAGCGGGGGAGAGACCCAGTACTTC.

J is TRBJ1-1 and V is TRBV7-9; tentative D call: TRBD1 (5 bases). This CDR3 spans 17 amino acids. Per the germline V gene, CDR1 is SEHNR and CDR2 is FQNEAQ (reference sequence). Trimming removed 1 base from V and 3 bases from J, with 18 bases in between. The CDR3 region is CASSLVTFEGVDTEAFF. CDR3 in DNA: TGTGCCAGCAGCTTAGTGACGTTTGAAGGGGTTGACACTGAAGCTTTCTTT.

The chain combines TRBV6-6 with TRBJ2-1, with a possible D match to TRBD1 (6 bases). V dropped 5 bases and J dropped 8 bases, with 16 bases sitting between them. Looked up from germline, CDR1 is MNHNY and CDR2 is SVGAGI (reference sequence). The CDR3 contains 14 residues. CDR3 sequence reads: CASSTGQGAYEQFF. CDR3 coding DNA: TGTGCCAGCAGTACGGGACAAGGGGCCTATGAGCAGTTCTTC.

There are a few counts of this clone. V is TRBV15 and J is TRBJ1-3; 11 bases are a match to TRBD1. Germline values: CDR1 LNHNV, CDR2 YYDKDF (reference sequence). V trimming: 4 bases; J trimming: 2 bases; junction bases outside the gene matches: 4. CDR3 size: 16 residues. The CDR3 region is CATSIRTGGPGNTIYF. CDR3 sequence (DNA): TGTGCCACCAGCATCCGGACAGGGGGCCCTGGAAACACCATATATTTT.

This sequence joins TRBV6-5 and TRBJ1-5; 7 bases map to TRBD1. V was clipped by 8 bases and J by 2 bases; unmatched bases: 3. Per the germline V gene, CDR1 is MNHEY and CDR2 is SVGAGI. This CDR3 is built from 13 residues. The CDR3 DNA reads TGTGCCAGCCTCCAGGGGGGCAATCAGCCCCAGCATTTT. Protein sequence: CASLQGGNQPQHF.